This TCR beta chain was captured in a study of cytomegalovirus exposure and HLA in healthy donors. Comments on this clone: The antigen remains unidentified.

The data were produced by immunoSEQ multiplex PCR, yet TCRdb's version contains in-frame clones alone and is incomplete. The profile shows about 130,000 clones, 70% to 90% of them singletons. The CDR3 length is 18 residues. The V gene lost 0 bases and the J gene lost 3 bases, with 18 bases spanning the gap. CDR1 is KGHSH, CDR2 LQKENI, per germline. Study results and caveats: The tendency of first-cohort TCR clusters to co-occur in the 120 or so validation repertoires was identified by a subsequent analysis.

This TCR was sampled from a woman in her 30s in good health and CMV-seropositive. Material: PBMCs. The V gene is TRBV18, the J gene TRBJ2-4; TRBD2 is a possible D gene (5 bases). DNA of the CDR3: TGTGCCAGCTCACCACCCGGGTCCGGGATTGGGGTCAAAAACATTCAGTACTTC. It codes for CASSPPGSGIGVKNIQYF.